The clone carrying this TCR beta chain showed up just a few times. Its antigen is as yet unknown. The data originate from a study of early T cells in non-severe SARS-CoV-2 infection. Study details: The authors sequenced bulk RNA from unsorted whole blood, leaving chains unpaired.

Researchers attached unique molecular identifiers to individual cDNA molecules. Each CDR3 protein is one row after TCRdb ran MiXCR on the 5' RACE reads. This table has roughly 57,000 distinct CDR3 sequences, about 12% appearing once. Study observations and caveats: Sequences matched to VDJdb favored anti-spike CD8 responses, while private and CD4 specificities were missed.

This CDR3 spans 13 amino acids. V trimming: 1 base; J trimming: 6 bases; junction bases outside the gene matches: 5. Germline V gene lookup returns CDR1 DFQATT and CDR2 SNEGSKA (reference sequence). The origin of this receptor is an adult who was a healthcare worker with PCR-confirmed SARS-CoV-2 infection or an uninfected control (not recorded which). The genes are TRBV20-1 and TRBJ2-5; TRBD1 aligns across 7 bases. Sequencing input: whole blood. The CDR3 DNA sequence: TGCAGTGCTAGAGGGGACAGTCCGAAGACCCAGTACTTC. This translates into CSARGDSPKTQYF.